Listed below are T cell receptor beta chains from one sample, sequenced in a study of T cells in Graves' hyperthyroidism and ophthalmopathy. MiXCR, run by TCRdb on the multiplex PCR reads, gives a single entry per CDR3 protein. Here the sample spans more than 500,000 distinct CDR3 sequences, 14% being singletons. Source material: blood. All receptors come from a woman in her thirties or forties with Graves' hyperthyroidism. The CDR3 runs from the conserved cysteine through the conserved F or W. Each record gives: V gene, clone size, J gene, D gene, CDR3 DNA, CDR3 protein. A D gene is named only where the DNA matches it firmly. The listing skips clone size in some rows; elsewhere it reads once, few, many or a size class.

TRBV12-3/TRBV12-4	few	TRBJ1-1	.	TGTGCCAGCAGTTCTGGTTTGGGGAGTAACACTGAAGCTTTCTTT	CASSSGLGSNTEAFF
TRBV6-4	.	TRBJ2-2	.	TGTGCCAGCAGTGAGGGCCCCTCCGGGGAGCTGTTTTTT	CASSEGPSGELFF
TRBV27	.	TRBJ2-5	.	TGTGCCAGCAGTTCCGGGAACAAATTATCCGAGACCCAGTACTTC	CASSSGNKLSETQYF
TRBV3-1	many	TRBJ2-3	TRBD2	TGTGCCAGCAGCCGCGCACTAGCGGGAGGCACAGATACGCAGTATTTT	CASSRALAGGTDTQYF
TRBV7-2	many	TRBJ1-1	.	TGTGCCACCTCAAGGGGACATCGTGCGACTGAAGCTTTCTTT	CATSRGHRATEAFF
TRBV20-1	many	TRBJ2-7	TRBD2	TGCAGTGCTAGAAGGACTAGCGGCCCCTACGAGCAGTACTTC	CSARRTSGPYEQYF
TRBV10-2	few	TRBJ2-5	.	TGCGCCAGCAGTGAGTTGGGGGCACAAGAGACCCAGTACTTC	CASSELGAQETQYF
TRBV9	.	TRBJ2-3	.	TGTGCCAGCAGCGAGAAGGACAGCCGGGGCACAGATACGCAGTATTTT	CASSEKDSRGTDTQYF
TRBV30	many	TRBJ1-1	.	TGTGCCTGGACCTTACTCGATGTCACTGAAGCTTTCTTT	CAWTLLDVTEAFF
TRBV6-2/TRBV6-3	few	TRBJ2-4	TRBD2	TGTGCCAGCAGTTCAAGCGGGAGGGCCTCGGAGACCAAAAACATTCAGTACTTC	CASSSSGRASETKNIQYF
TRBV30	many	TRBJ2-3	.	TGTGCCTGGAGTGGACCGAGCACAGATACGCAGTATTTT	CAWSGPSTDTQYF
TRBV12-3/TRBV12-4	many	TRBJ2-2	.	TGTGCCAGCAGCCCAGGGGGGACCCGCACCGGGGAGCTGTTTTTT	CASSPGGTRTGELFF
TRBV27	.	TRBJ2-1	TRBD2	TGTGCCAGCAGTTACAATCCGACTAGCGCCAGTGAGCAGTTCTTC	CASSYNPTSASEQFF
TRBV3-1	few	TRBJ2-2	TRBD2	TGTGCCAGCAGCCTCACTAGCGCGATTCACACCGGGGAGCTGTTTTTT	CASSLTSAIHTGELFF
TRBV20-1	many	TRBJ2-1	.	TGCAGTACCATGTATAGGAGGGGTATTTACAATGAGCAGTTCTTC	CSTMYRRGIYNEQFF
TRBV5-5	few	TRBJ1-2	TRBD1	TGTGCCAGCAGCTCGACAGGGTTCTCTGGCTACACCTTC	CASSSTGFSGYTF
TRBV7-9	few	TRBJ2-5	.	TGTGCCAGCAACTTAGGGGAAGAGACCCAGTACTTC	CASNLGEETQYF
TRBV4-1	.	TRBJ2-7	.	TGCGCCAGCAGCCAACAGGGTCTCGAGCAGTACTTC	CASSQQGLEQYF
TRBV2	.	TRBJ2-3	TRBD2	TGTGCCATCAAGACTAGCGGGAGATTGGCAGATACGCAGTATTTT	CAIKTSGRLADTQYF
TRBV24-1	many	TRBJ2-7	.	TGTGCCACCAGTGATTTCTGGCCGTCCTACGAGCAGTACTTC	CATSDFWPSYEQYF
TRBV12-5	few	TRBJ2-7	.	TGTGCTAGTGGTTTGGGGGGGACAAACTCCTACGAGCAGTACTTC	CASGLGGTNSYEQYF
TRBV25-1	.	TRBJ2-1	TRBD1	TGTGCCAGCAGTGAGAACAGGGGTGGGGAGTTCTTC	CASSENRGGEFF
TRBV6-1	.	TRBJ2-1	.	TGTGCCAGCAGTGATCGGGACGGGGTGAGGAATGAACAGTTCTTC	CASSDRDGVRNEQFF
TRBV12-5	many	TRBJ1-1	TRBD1	TGTGCTAGTGGCCCGGGGACAGCCCAGCGTGGCACTGAAGCTTTCTTT	CASGPGTAQRGTEAFF
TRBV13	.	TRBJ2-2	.	TGTGCCAGCAGCTTTTTATCAGGGACCACCGGGGAGCTGTTTTTT	CASSFLSGTTGELFF
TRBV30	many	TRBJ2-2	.	TGTGCCTCACGGGTAACGAACACCGGGGAGCTGTTTTTT	CASRVTNTGELFF
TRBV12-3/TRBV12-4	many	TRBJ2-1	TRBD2	TGTGCCAGCAACCCCGGGGTAGCGGGAGTTTCTGGTGAGCAGTTCTTC	CASNPGVAGVSGEQFF
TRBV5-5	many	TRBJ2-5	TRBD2	TGTGCCAGCAGCTTGGGGGACTATCAAGAGACCCAGTACTTC	CASSLGDYQETQYF
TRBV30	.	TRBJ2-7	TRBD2	TGTGCCTGGACCTCGGGACTAGCGGGAACCATCCACGAGCAGTACTTC	CAWTSGLAGTIHEQYF
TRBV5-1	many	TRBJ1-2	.	TGCGCCAGCAGCCGCGACGGGATGACCAACTATGGCTACACCTTC	CASSRDGMTNYGYTF
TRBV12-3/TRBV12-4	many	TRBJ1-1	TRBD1	TGTGCCAGCAGTTTAGCGCCGACAGGGTTCCCTGAAGCTTTCTTT	CASSLAPTGFPEAFF
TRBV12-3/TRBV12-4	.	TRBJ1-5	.	TGTGCCAGCAGTGAAAGGGAGGGGGTTCGGCAGCCCCAGCATTTT	CASSEREGVRQPQHF
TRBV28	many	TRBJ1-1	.	TGTGCCAGCAGTCGCCTTAGGGACACTGAAGCTTTCTTT	CASSRLRDTEAFF
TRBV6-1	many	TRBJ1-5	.	TGTGCCAGCAGCGGGTTACCTAGCAGGAATAGCAATCAGCCCCAGCATTTT	CASSGLPSRNSNQPQHF
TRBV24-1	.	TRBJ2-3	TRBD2	TGTGCCACCAGTGAAACTAGCGGGAGGGCCCCAGATACGCAGTATTTT	CATSETSGRAPDTQYF
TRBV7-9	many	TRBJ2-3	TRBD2	TGTGCCAGCAGCCGCGGGACTAGCCGCACAGATACGCAGTATTTT	CASSRGTSRTDTQYF
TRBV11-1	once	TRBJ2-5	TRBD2	TGTGCCAGCAGACTAGCGGGAGGTGGCGGGGAGACCCAGTACTTC	CASRLAGGGGETQYF
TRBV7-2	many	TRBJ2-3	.	TGTGCCAGCAGCTTATCCCAGATAAAATCAGATACGCAGTATTTT	CASSLSQIKSDTQYF
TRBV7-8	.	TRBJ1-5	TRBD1	TGTGCCAGCAGCCCCCCGGGACAGGGGGCGAATCAGCCCCGGCATTTT	CASSPPGQGANQPRHF
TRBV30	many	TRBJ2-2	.	TGTGCCTGGAGGACGGACCACACCGGGGAGCTGTTTTTT	CAWRTDHTGELFF
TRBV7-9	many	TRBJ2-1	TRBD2	TGTGCCAGCAGCGACCCCCCTAGCGGGAGGGCCTACAATGAGCAGTTCTTC	CASSDPPSGRAYNEQFF
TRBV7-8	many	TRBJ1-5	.	TGTGCCAGCAGCTTAGGCGAGCCCCGCAATCAGCCCCAGCATTTT	CASSLGEPRNQPQHF
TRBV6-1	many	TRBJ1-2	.	TGTGCCAGCAAGGACCCACAACAGGGTACGGGCTACACCTTC	CASKDPQQGTGYTF
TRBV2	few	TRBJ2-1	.	TGTGCCAGCATCCCGGGACAAACAGCCCTCTACAATGAGCAGTTCTTC	CASIPGQTALYNEQFF
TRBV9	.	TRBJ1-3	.	TGTGCCAGCAGCGTAGACCCGGATCCTGGAAACACCATATATTTT	CASSVDPDPGNTIYF
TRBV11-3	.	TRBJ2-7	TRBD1	TGTGCCAGCAGCTTAGTATTTTTGGGACAGGGGACGTACGAGCAGTACTTC	CASSLVFLGQGTYEQYF
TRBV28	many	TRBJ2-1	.	TGTGCCAGCAGTTTTCGGCGCTCCTACAATGAGCAGTTCTTC	CASSFRRSYNEQFF
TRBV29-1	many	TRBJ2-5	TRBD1	TGCAGCGCCCGGGACAGGGCCGAATCGGAGACCCAGTACTTC	CSARDRAESETQYF
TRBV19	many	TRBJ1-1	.	TGTGCCAGTAGTATATGGGGGGCGAACACTGAAGCTTTCTTT	CASSIWGANTEAFF
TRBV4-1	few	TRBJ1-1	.	TGCGCCAGCAGCGCCATACAGCTCATGAACACTGAAGCTTTCTTT	CASSAIQLMNTEAFF
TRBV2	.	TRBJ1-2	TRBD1	TGTGCCAGTGAGGGGGACAGGGTTTTTGATGGCTACACCTTC	CASEGDRVFDGYTF
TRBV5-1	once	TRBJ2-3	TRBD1	TGCGCCAGCAGCTTGGGGGGACAGGGGTACACAGATACGCAGTATTTT	CASSLGGQGYTDTQYF
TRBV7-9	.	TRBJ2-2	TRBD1	TGTGCCAGCAGCTCGACAGGGTGGGCCGCCGGGGAGCTGTTTTTT	CASSSTGWAAGELFF